Listed here are 32 T cell receptor beta chains from one sample, sequenced in a study of cytomegalovirus exposure and HLA in healthy donors. PCR primers comprised 60 Vbeta and 13 Jbeta primers. This table comes from immunoSEQ multiplex PCR, and its TCRdb copy is limited to in-frame clones, with some not included. This sample has more than 85,000 clones; about four fifths occur once, and the top ten carry about 3.2%. The specimen was PBMCs. The receptors here all came from a woman aged 55-70 years in good health and CMV-seropositive.

CDR3 amino acids: CASSSGGSAGRYEQYF. The CDR3 DNA sequence: TGTGCCAGCAGTTCCGGAGGGAGCGCCGGTAGGTACGAGCAGTACTTC. The V gene is TRBV27, the J gene TRBJ2-7; D is perhaps TRBD2 (6 bases). Germline V CDR1 and CDR2: MNHEY, SMNVEV (reference sequence). This CDR3 is 16 amino acids long. The V end lost 4 bases, the J end lost 4 bases, and 20 bases lay between the germline ends.

This chain joins TRBV5-4 and TRBJ1-1; TRBD1 is a possible D gene (6 bases). Germline assignment: CDR1 SGHNT and CDR2 YYREEE (reference sequence). The CDR3 extends over 15 amino acids. Trimming pared 4 bases from V and 1 base from J, leaving 14 bases between. In nucleotides, the CDR3 is TGTGCCAGCAGCCCTAGCGGACAGAGGAACACTGAAGCTTTCTTT. Translated: CASSPSGQRNTEAFF. Combining the CDR3 with reference TRBV5-4 and TRBJ1-1 gives the whole variable domain ETGVTQSPTHLIKTRGQQVTLRCSSQSGHNTVSWYQQALGQGPQFIFQYYREEENGRGNFPPRFSGLQFPNYSSELNVNALELDDSALYLCASSPSGQRNTEAFFGQGTRLTVV.

This clone was found once. The chain employs TRBV7-8 and TRBJ2-3; the D is unclear. CDR1 and CDR2 (germline): SGHVS, FQNEAQ. The CDR3 sequence is 15 residues long. The germline V and J ends were trimmed by 3 bases and 3 bases, with 13 bases remaining between them. This chain's CDR3 is CASSFIVYGTDTQYF. The CDR3 bases are TGTGCCAGCAGCTTTATCGTCTACGGGACAGATACGCAGTATTTT.

The rearrangement links TRBV29-1 to TRBJ2-1, with 8 positions matching TRBD2. Germline loops: CDR1 SQVTM, CDR2 ANQGSEA. The trim removed 1 base at V and 9 bases at J, leaving 14 bases unmatched. The CDR3 is 16 residues long. The CDR3 region has the DNA TGCAGCGTTGAAGCTCCCCGGTCGGGAGGGCCGGGTGAGCAGTTCTTC. It encodes CSVEAPRSGGPGEQFF.

The J gene is TRBJ2-7, the V gene TRBV28; D might be TRBD1 (5 bases). Germline V CDR1 and CDR2: MDHEN, SYDVKM. The ends were cut back, 1 base at V and 3 bases at J, with 16 bases in the middle. CDR3 length: 16 amino acids. In DNA, the CDR3 is TGTGCCAGCAGTTTATCGTTGGGGAAAGGGGACTACGAGCAGTACTTC. Translating it yields CASSLSLGKGDYEQYF.

The gene calls are TRBV11-2 and TRBJ2-1, with D possibly TRBD2 on 5 matching bases. V was cut by 2 bases and J by 4 bases, with 15 bases left in between. CDR3 length equals 16 residues. The germline V gene encodes CDR1 SGHAT and CDR2 FQNNGV. DNA for the CDR3: TGTGCCAGCAGCTTACGACCGGGAAGGGAATACAATGAGCAGTTCTTC. This encodes CASSLRPGREYNEQFF.

The chain is built from TRBV30 and TRBJ1-5; D remains unclear. The CDR3 consists of 13 residues. CDR1 GTSNPN and CDR2 SVGIG come from the germline V gene (reference sequence). Trimming removed 0 bases at V and 6 bases at J, with 9 bases between. The CDR3 protein is CAWSVLLSQPQHF. The CDR3 DNA follows: TGTGCCTGGAGTGTACTGTTATCTCAGCCCCAGCATTTT.

This clone was seen a few times. This chain uses TRBV11-2 with TRBJ2-7, with 7 nucleotides matching TRBD1. This CDR3 has 15 residues. V dropped 5 bases and J dropped 0; count of bases not matched to a gene: 7. Germline CDR1 SGHAT, CDR2 FQNNGV. CDR3 region: CASSPIQGSSYEQYF. The CDR3 DNA sequence: TGTGCCAGCAGCCCGATACAGGGGAGCTCCTACGAGCAGTACTTC.

V and J are TRBV6-5 and TRBJ2-7, with TRBD2 matching over 9 bases. The CDR3 spans 16 residues. Germline V gives CDR1 MNHEY, CDR2 SVGAGI. V shed 0 bases, J shed 7 bases, and the junction held 10 bases outside the gene matches. The CDR3 DNA sequence: TGTGCCAGCAGTTACTCCCCCCTAGCGGGAACTGTAGAGCAGTACTTC. Translating it yields CASSYSPLAGTVEQYF.

V gene TRBV29-1 combines with J gene TRBJ2-5, with TRBD2 as a possible D gene (6 bases). The DNA end is more similar to TRBJ2-7, so the J call may be wrong. The CDR3 sequence is 13 residues long. CDR1 and CDR2 (germline): SQVTM, ANQGSEA. In DNA form, the CDR3 reads TGCAGCGTTGGAGGGGCGCGGGGTTCCGAGCAGTACTTC. It encodes CSVGGARGSEQYF.

The V and J genes are TRBV6-5 and TRBJ1-2; D unresolved. The CDR3 covers 15 residues. In germline, CDR1 is MNHEY, CDR2 SVGAGI. V lost 3 bases and J 2 bases, leaving 13 bases between the germline ends. The CDR3 DNA is TGTGCCAGCAGTTATAGCCATCAAGTAAACTATGGCTACACCTTC. Its translation is CASSYSHQVNYGYTF.

This clone appeared a few times. V usage is TRBV10-1 and J usage is TRBJ2-7, with TRBD1 matching over 7 bases. Germline CDR1 WNHNN, CDR2 SYGVQD (reference sequence). J lost 3 bases, V lost 3 bases, and 8 bases had no gene match. This CDR3 has 15 amino acids. The CDR3 coding sequence is TGCGCCAGCAGTGAACGGCGACAGGGAAACTACGAGCAGTACTTC. Translation: CASSERRQGNYEQYF.

This chain connects TRBV10-2 to TRBJ1-5, with D perhaps TRBD1 (5 bases). Trimming removed 10 bases from V and 1 base from J, with 14 bases in between. The CDR3 totals 14 residues. Per germline, CDR1 WSHSY and CDR2 SAAADI. This CDR3 reads CAIGLDRSNQPQHF. CDR3 nucleotide sequence: TGCGCCATTGGGCTAGACAGAAGCAATCAGCCCCAGCATTTT.

In nucleotides, the CDR3 is TGTGCCAGCAGTCGTGAGCCGGGACTAGCGGGAGGGCCCTACGAGCAGTACTTC. The encoded protein is CASSREPGLAGGPYEQYF. V usage is TRBV9 and J usage is TRBJ2-7; TRBD2 matches 16 bases. Germline V gene sequence: CDR1 SGDLS, CDR2 YYNGEE. This CDR3 contains 18 residues. The V segment lost 5 bases and the J segment 2 bases; nucleotides outside the gene matches: 10.

V is TRBV7-9 and J is TRBJ2-1, with 10 bases matching TRBD2. Looked up from germline, CDR1 is SEHNR and CDR2 is FQNEAQ (reference sequence). Losses at the gene ends were 4 bases for V and 15 bases for J; bases not matched to a gene: 3. The CDR3 is made up of 11 amino acids. CDR3 loop: CASSSSGRVFF. In nucleotides, the CDR3 is TGTGCCAGCAGCTCAAGCGGGAGGGTGTTCTTC.

This clone was seen only once. The V gene is TRBV28, the J gene TRBJ2-5; weak D call: TRBD2 (5 bases). This CDR3 has 16 amino acids. Trimming left V 10 bases short and J 9 bases short, with 30 bases between. Germline V gene sequence: CDR1 MDHEN, CDR2 SYDVKM. CDR3 sequence: CATQRVGGGGSRAQYF. DNA of the CDR3: TGTGCCACCCAACGGGTCGGCGGAGGTGGCTCAAGGGCCCAGTACTTC.

The chain is built from TRBV5-4 and TRBJ2-2; TRBD1 aligns across 11 bases. With V trimmed by 3 bases and J by 6 bases, 7 bases remained unmatched. CDR3 size: 16 residues. Germline lookup yields CDR1 SGHNT and CDR2 YYREEE (reference sequence). CDR3 DNA: TGTGCCAGCAGCTCGGACAGGGGGCGTTCTTCCGGGGAGCTGTTTTTT. This translates into CASSSDRGRSSGELFF.

The rearrangement joins TRBV4-2 to TRBJ1-2; TRBD1 matches 8 bases. J lost 5 bases, V lost 0 bases, and 14 bases had no gene match. The CDR3 contains 18 residues. CDR1 and CDR2 (germline): LGHNA, YNFKEQ. In nucleotides, the CDR3 is TGTGCCAGCAGCCAAGATGGTAGTCAGGGGGCCGACCAGTATGGCTACACCTTC. Protein product: CASSQDGSQGADQYGYTF.

In this sample, this clone is medium-sized (0.01 to 0.1%). The chain combines TRBV7-2 with TRBJ1-4; TRBD1 might be the D (5 bases). V lost 3 bases, J lost 10 bases, and 21 bases lay in between. This CDR3 is 16 amino acids long. Germline-derived CDR1 and CDR2 are SGHTA and FQGNSA. CDR3 sequence reads: CASSFLPGTRRGKLFF. For the CDR3, the DNA is TGTGCCAGCAGCTTTCTGCCCGGGACTAGGCGGGGAAAACTGTTTTTT. Drawing the rest from reference TRBV7-2 and TRBJ1-4, the complete variable domain is GAGVSQSPSNKVTEKGKDVELRCDPISGHTALYWYRQSLGQGLEFLIYFQGNSAPDKSGLPSDRFSAERTGGSVSTLTIQRTQQEDSAVYLCASSFLPGTRRGKLFFGSGTQLSVL.

This clone was found once. The genes are TRBV5-1 and TRBJ2-7; D possibly corresponds to TRBD2 (6 bases). V was trimmed by 5 bases and J by 4 bases, leaving 19 bases between them. The germline V gene encodes CDR1 SGHRS and CDR2 YFSETQ. The CDR3 runs 15 residues. DNA of the CDR3: TGCGCCAGCAGACTATTGGAGGGCCCGGGGTACGAGCAGTACTTC. It translates to CASRLLEGPGYEQYF.

The V call is TRBV7-9, the J call TRBJ2-1; 9 nucleotides match TRBD1. The CDR3 has 16 amino acids. The V gene's germline CDR1 is SEHNR and CDR2 FQNEAQ (reference sequence). The V segment lost 4 bases and the J segment 3 bases; nucleotides outside the gene matches: 7. CDR3 sequence reads: CASSSYRGLDYNEQFF. CDR3 coding DNA: TGTGCCAGCAGCTCGTACAGGGGGCTAGACTACAATGAGCAGTTCTTC.

The sample holds a few counts of this clone. The CDR3 DNA sequence: TGTGCCAGCAGCAACCAGGGCGCCGGGGAGCTGTTTTTT. Its protein product is CASSNQGAGELFF. This chain uses TRBV7-7 with TRBJ2-2; perhaps TRBD1 as D (5 bases). This CDR3 spans 13 amino acids. The germline V and J ends were trimmed by 5 bases and 6 bases, with 10 bases remaining between them. Per germline, CDR1 SSHAT and CDR2 FNYEAQ (reference sequence).

This clone was detected a few times. The rearrangement uses TRBV6-5 and TRBJ1-1; the match to TRBD1 covers 7 bases. The CDR3 contains 14 residues. Germline V gene sequence: CDR1 MNHEY, CDR2 SVGAGI. V was clipped by 5 bases and J by 2 bases; unmatched bases: 5. CDR3 residues: CASSRDRVNTEAFF. CDR3 DNA sequence: TGTGCCAGCAGTCGAGACAGGGTCAACACTGAAGCTTTCTTT.

The chain employs TRBV5-1 and TRBJ1-1, with D possibly matching TRBD1 (6 bases). Trimming removed 4 bases at V and 2 bases at J, with 12 bases between. The CDR3 consists of 14 residues. Germline CDR1 SGHRS, CDR2 YFSETQ. CDR3 coding DNA: TGCGCCAGCAGCCTACAGGGTGCCAACACTGAAGCTTTCTTT. It specifies CASSLQGANTEAFF.

The rearrangement links TRBV5-1 to TRBJ2-3; no clear D. Looked up from germline, CDR1 is SGHRS and CDR2 is YFSETQ. The CDR3 consists of 17 residues. Trimming shortened V by 1 base and J by 6 bases, and 21 bases separated the two germline ends. The CDR3 nucleotides are TGCGCCAGCAGCTTGTATCGGGTACCCGAACTGAAGGATACGCAGTATTTT. Amino acids: CASSLYRVPELKDTQYF.

This clone was recorded a few times. V is TRBV4-1 and J is TRBJ1-5, with 7 bases matching TRBD1. V dropped 0 bases and J dropped 7; count of bases not matched to a gene: 3. Germline V gene sequence: CDR1 MGHRA, CDR2 YSYEKL. The CDR3 has 14 amino acids. CDR3 in amino acids: CASSQEGTAQPQHF. In DNA, the CDR3 is TGCGCCAGCAGCCAAGAAGGGACAGCACAGCCCCAGCATTTT.

V and J are TRBV27 and TRBJ2-5, with 10 bases that match TRBD2. The DNA end is a closer match to TRBJ2-7, so the J assignment may be wrong. This CDR3 has 14 residues. The germline gives CDR1 MNHEY, CDR2 SMNVEV (reference sequence). CDR3 region: CASSSLAGSYEQYF. CDR3 bases: TGTGCCAGCAGTTCACTAGCGGGATCCTACGAGCAGTACTTC.

This sequence joins TRBV6-5 and TRBJ2-1; 11 bases line up with TRBD2. Germline V gene lookup returns CDR1 MNHEY and CDR2 SVGAGI. This CDR3 has 15 amino acids. Unmatched junction bases numbered 9, after V lost 6 bases and J lost 8 bases. Here the CDR3 DNA reads TGTGCCAGCAGACTAGCGGGAGAAATTAGTGATGAGCAGTTCTTC. Amino acids: CASRLAGEISDEQFF.

The chain combines TRBV7-3 with TRBJ1-1; 9 bases map to TRBD1. J lost 4 bases, V lost 6 bases, and 9 bases had no gene match. This CDR3 has 15 residues. Germline-derived CDR1 and CDR2 are SGHTA and FQGTGA. Here the CDR3 reads CASSLGNRGLTEAFF. For the CDR3, the DNA is TGTGCCAGCAGTTTGGGGAACAGGGGGCTCACTGAAGCTTTCTTT.

The rearrangement links TRBV28 to TRBJ2-7; the match to TRBD2 covers 8 bases. The junction had 27 bases not matched to a gene; V was cut back by 1 base and J by 4 bases. CDR1 is MDHEN and CDR2 is SYDVKM in the germline V gene. The CDR3 covers 22 residues. CDR3 coding DNA: TGTGCCAGCAGTTTATCCGTCCCGGGACTAGTACCGTCATCCCCGGGGCGGTACGAGCAGTACTTC. Translated: CASSLSVPGLVPSSPGRYEQYF. Variable domain in full (rest from reference TRBV28 and TRBJ2-7): DVKVTQSSRYLVKRTGEKVFLECVQDMDHENMFWYRQDPGLGLRLIYFSYDVKMKEKGDIPEGYSVSREKKERFSLILESASTNQTSMYLCASSLSVPGLVPSSPGRYEQYFGPGTRLTVT.

V gene TRBV28 combines with J gene TRBJ2-1, with D uncertain. This CDR3 comprises 11 residues. Trimming removed 3 bases at V and 10 bases at J, with 7 bases between. CDR1 and CDR2 (germline): MDHEN, SYDVKM. The DNA of the CDR3 is TGTGCCAGCAGTTTCGTCGGGGAGCAGTTCTTC. Protein product: CASSFVGEQFF.

This clone was observed once. The genes are TRBV2 and TRBJ2-3; 7 bases agree with TRBD1. CDR1 is SNHLY, CDR2 FYNNEI, per germline. V dropped 0 bases and J dropped 6; count of bases not matched to a gene: 12. This CDR3 spans 17 amino acids. This CDR3 reads CASSEARGRGGVDTQYF. CDR3 in DNA: TGTGCCAGCAGTGAAGCGCGTGGCAGAGGGGGCGTGGATACGCAGTATTTT.